Each of the 2 T cell receptor beta chains below was sequenced from the same sample in a study of T cells in Graves' hyperthyroidism and ophthalmopathy. TCR beta CDR3 regions were amplified from RNA transcripts. The HTBI primer set was used in a first-round RT-PCR of the TCR CDR3. TCRdb reprocessed the multiplex PCR reads via MiXCR and lists one record per CDR3 protein. The table lists 400,000 to 600,000 distinct CDR3 sequences, 16% of them singletons. Material for sequencing was blood. Source of these receptors: a young woman with Graves' ophthalmopathy.

The chain links TRBV27 to TRBJ2-1; tentative D call: TRBD2 (5 bases). The length of the CDR3 is 14 residues. The germline V and J ends were trimmed by 8 bases and 3 bases, with 14 bases remaining between them. Per the germline V gene, CDR1 is MNHEY and CDR2 is SMNVEV (reference sequence). DNA for the CDR3: TGTGCCAGCCAGAGAGGAGCGGTCTACAATGAGCAGTTCTTC. This codes for CASQRGAVYNEQFF.

This clonotype was seen only a few times. The chain couples TRBV14 to TRBJ1-1, with 7 bases matching TRBD1. There are 15 residues in the CDR3. Germline values: CDR1 SGHDN, CDR2 FVKESK. V dropped 4 bases and J dropped 3; count of bases not matched to a gene: 8. Written as DNA, the CDR3 is TGTGCCAGCAGCCTATACAGGGGTTCGGACACTGAAGCTTTCTTT. Translation gives CASSLYRGSDTEAFF.